This T cell receptor (beta chain) was found in a study of blood T cell repertoires in COVID-19. Whole-study context: There were acute and convalescent COVID-19 samples, and they came from the United States, Italy and Spain.

CDR1 and CDR2 (germline): SNHLY, FYNNEI. With 6 bases clipped from V and 4 bases from J, the junction kept 9 bases outside the gene matches. This CDR3 comprises 14 residues. In the original analysis: Using reference gene primer amplification, nucleated cell counts were estimated. Repertoires were generated with immunoSEQ multiplex PCR, while TCRdb's copy carries only in-frame clones and drops some. V, J and clone size were drawn from that table, and D and trimming were deduced from the DNA. The data contain under 350,000 clones, roughly 90% of them singletons. J is TRBJ2-7 and V is TRBV2, with TRBD1 matching 7 bases. The clonotype comes from a woman aged 25 to 39 with COVID-19, enrolled during active disease. What was sequenced was peripheral blood. The CDR3 DNA follows: TGTGCCAGCAGAACCCTCAGGGGGAGATACGAGCAGTACTTC. This translates into CASRTLRGRYEQYF.